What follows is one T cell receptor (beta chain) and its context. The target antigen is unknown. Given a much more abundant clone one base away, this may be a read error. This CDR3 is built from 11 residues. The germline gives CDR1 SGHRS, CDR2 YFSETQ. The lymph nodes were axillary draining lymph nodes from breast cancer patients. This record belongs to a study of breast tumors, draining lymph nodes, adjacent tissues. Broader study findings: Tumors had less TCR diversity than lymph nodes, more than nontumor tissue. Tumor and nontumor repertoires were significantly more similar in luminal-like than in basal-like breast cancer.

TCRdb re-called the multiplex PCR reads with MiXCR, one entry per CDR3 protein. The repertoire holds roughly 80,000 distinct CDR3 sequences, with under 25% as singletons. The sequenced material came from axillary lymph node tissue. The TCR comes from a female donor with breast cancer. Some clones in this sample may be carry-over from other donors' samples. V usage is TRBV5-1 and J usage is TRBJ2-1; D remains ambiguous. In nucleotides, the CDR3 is TGCGCCAGCAGTTCTGCCAATGAGCAGTCCTTC. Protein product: CASSSANEQSF.